A single sample is the source of the 16 T cell receptor beta chains below, sequenced in a study of immune heterogeneity within non-small cell lung tumors. Multiplex PCR employing 32 V and 13 J primers generated amplicons of the TCR beta CDR3. One entry per CDR3 protein, called by TCRdb with MiXCR from the multiplex PCR reads. The sample records tens of thousands of distinct CDR3 sequences, roughly 29% being singletons. Template input was genomic DNA from bulk tumor (around 600 ng per sample). The authors collected several far-apart biopsies from each primary tumor during surgery. The cohort was untreated, with newly diagnosed non-small cell lung cancer undergoing curative surgery. Sample: lung tumor tissue. The receptors originated from a man aged 35-49 years with non-small cell lung cancer.

This clonotype was counted between two and nine times. The chain joins TRBV20-1 to TRBJ1-1; 9 bases map to TRBD1. Germline CDR1 is DFQATT and CDR2 is SNEGSKA (reference sequence). Losses at the gene ends were 5 bases for V and 3 bases for J; bases not matched to a gene: 7. The CDR3 runs 14 residues. The DNA of the CDR3 is TGCAGTGCTGATGGACAGGGGCGTCACACTGAAGCTTTCTTT. It encodes CSADGQGRHTEAFF.

The chain carries TRBV5-5 and TRBJ2-5; 15 nucleotides line up with TRBD2. Germline lookup yields CDR1 SGHKS and CDR2 YYEKEE (reference sequence). The V and J ends lost 4 bases and 7 bases, in that order; junction bases with no gene match: 8. This CDR3 has 16 residues. DNA for the CDR3: TGTGCCAGCAGCCCGGGACTAGCGGGAGGCGGTGGGACCCAGTACTTC. It encodes CASSPGLAGGGGTQYF.

This clonotype was detected only once. With a much larger clone just one base away, this may be a read error. The J gene is TRBJ2-7, the V gene TRBV20-1; D not certain. The germline V gene has CDR1 DFQATT and CDR2 SNEGSKA (reference sequence). The CDR3 runs 11 residues. The CDR3 reads CTAIFVDEQYF. The CDR3 DNA reads as TGCACTGCTATTTTCGTCGACGAGCAGTACTTC.

This clonotype was detected only a few times. This sequence joins TRBV6-2 or TRBV6-3 and TRBJ1-1; the match to TRBD1 covers 7 bases. J was trimmed by 2 bases and V by 6 bases; bases with no gene match: 6. The CDR3 runs 14 residues. Germline CDR1 and CDR2: MNHEY and SVGEGT. The CDR3 coding sequence is TGTGCCAGCAGAAACCGGACAGGCAACACTGAAGCTTTCTTT. It encodes CASRNRTGNTEAFF.

The sample holds one count of this clonotype. The chain carries TRBV6-1 and TRBJ2-2, with 8 positions matching TRBD1. Per the germline V gene, CDR1 is MNHNS and CDR2 is SASEGT. The CDR3 is 16 residues long. J gave up 4 bases and V 9 bases, and 13 bases lay outside the gene matches. The CDR3: CARRRRTGTGTGELFF. The DNA for the CDR3 is TGTGCCAGAAGGCGGAGGACAGGGACGGGCACCGGGGAGCTGTTTTTT.

This clonotype is termed medium-sized. This sequence joins TRBV27 and TRBJ1-5; D remains unclear. Germline V lookup: CDR1 MNHEY, CDR2 SMNVEV (reference sequence). Trimming cost V 6 bases and J 7 bases, with 13 bases left between them. The CDR3 totals 13 residues. CDR3 bases: TGTGCCAGCAGGCGAAGCGTGCGGCAGCCCCAGCATTTT. The encoded protein is CASRRSVRQPQHF.

This clonotype showed up just a few times. This sequence joins TRBV2 and TRBJ2-3; D is possibly TRBD2 (5 bases). CDR3 length equals 12 residues. Germline CDR1 reads SNHLY; CDR2 reads FYNNEI. Trimming took off 6 bases at V and 6 bases at J, with 10 bases between the two ends. CDR3: CASRGDGDTQYF. The CDR3 region has the DNA TGTGCCAGCAGGGGAGATGGGGATACGCAGTATTTT.

By share, this clonotype counts as medium-sized. The chain has TRBV6-2 or TRBV6-3 and TRBJ2-7, with D uncertain. Germline lookup yields CDR1 MNHEY and CDR2 SVGEGT. The CDR3 consists of 14 residues. V was pared by 0 bases and J by 2 bases, with 8 bases between. The CDR3 DNA is TGTGCCAGCAGTTACTCCGACGGACCCTACGAGCAGTACTTC. This gives the protein CASSYSDGPYEQYF.

In this sample, this clonotype turned up a few times. The chain uses TRBV5-6 and TRBJ1-5, with D uncertain. Trimming removed 0 bases at V and 0 bases at J, with 10 bases between. The germline gives CDR1 SGHDT, CDR2 YYEEEE. The CDR3 is made up of 16 amino acids. The CDR3 nucleotides read TGTGCCAGCAGCTTGGGTAGATTTAATAGCAATCAGCCCCAGCATTTT. Translating it yields CASSLGRFNSNQPQHF.

This clonotype was recorded a few times. This chain uses TRBV10-3 with TRBJ2-5; 8 nucleotides agree with TRBD1. V dropped 6 bases and J dropped 1; count of bases not matched to a gene: 1. Germline V lookup: CDR1 ENHRY, CDR2 SYGVKD. CDR3 length equals 13 residues. CDR3 amino acids: CAISQGAQETQYF. The CDR3, as DNA: TGTGCCATCAGCCAGGGGGCCCAAGAGACCCAGTACTTC.

This clonotype was recorded a few times. The J gene is TRBJ2-5, the V gene TRBV7-8; 10 bases match TRBD2. V shed 6 bases, J shed 5 bases, and the junction held 3 bases outside the gene matches. The CDR3 is 13 amino acids. Germline-derived CDR1 and CDR2 are SGHVS and FQNEAQ. The CDR3 DNA sequence: TGTGCCAGCAGAGCGGGAGGGAGGGAGACCCAGTACTTC. Translating it yields CASRAGGRETQYF.

As concerns this clonotype: A junction boundary mismatches the germline segment, possibly from a read error. The CDR3 DNA follows: TGCATTGCTAGGCTTAGACAGTCCGAGCAGTACTTC. As protein: CIARLRQSEQYF. The V and J genes are TRBV20-1 and TRBJ2-7; D possibly corresponds to TRBD1 (5 bases). The CDR3 is made up of 12 amino acids. Germline CDR1 DFQATT, CDR2 SNEGSKA (reference sequence).

Note on this clonotype: A much larger clone lies a single base off, so this may be a read error. The chain is built from TRBV6-1 and TRBJ2-7; 7 nucleotides line up with TRBD2. CDR3 length: 20 amino acids. The germline V gene encodes CDR1 MNHNS and CDR2 SASEGT. Unmatched junction bases numbered 26, after V lost 6 bases and J lost 3 bases. The CDR3 here is CASSPLRHRTCGSRGYEQYF. CDR3 coding DNA: TGTGCCAGCAGCCCCTTGCGTCATCGGACTTGCGGGAGTCGGGGCTACGAGCAGTACTTC.

The rearrangement uses TRBV27 and TRBJ2-6; tentative D call: TRBD1 (5 bases). The V gene lost 3 bases and the J gene lost 1 base, with 13 bases spanning the gap. The germline gives CDR1 MNHEY, CDR2 SMNVEV (reference sequence). This CDR3 is 17 amino acids long. The CDR3 DNA reads as TGTGCCAGCAGTTTCACGGCAGGGAATTCTGGGGCCAACGTCCTGACTTTC. Translating it yields CASSFTAGNSGANVLTF.

This clonotype is classed as medium-sized. The chain combines TRBV6-1 with TRBJ2-7; 9 nucleotides match TRBD2. CDR1 is MNHNS and CDR2 is SASEGT in the germline V gene. This CDR3 contains 14 residues. V shed 6 bases, J shed 2 bases, and the junction held 5 bases outside the gene matches. CDR3 DNA sequence: TGTGCCAGCAGCCCGGGACTAGCAACCTACGAGCAGTACTTC. As protein: CASSPGLATYEQYF.

The chain joins TRBV6-2 or TRBV6-3 to TRBJ2-3, with TRBD2 matching over 8 bases. CDR1 is MNHEY, CDR2 SVGEGT, per germline. Unmatched junction bases numbered 15, after V lost 6 bases and J lost 4 bases. The CDR3 spans 17 residues. The CDR3 loop reads CASSRPSGAGASDTQYF. The CDR3 nucleotides read TGTGCCAGCAGCCGACCCTCGGGAGCGGGAGCCTCAGATACGCAGTATTTT.